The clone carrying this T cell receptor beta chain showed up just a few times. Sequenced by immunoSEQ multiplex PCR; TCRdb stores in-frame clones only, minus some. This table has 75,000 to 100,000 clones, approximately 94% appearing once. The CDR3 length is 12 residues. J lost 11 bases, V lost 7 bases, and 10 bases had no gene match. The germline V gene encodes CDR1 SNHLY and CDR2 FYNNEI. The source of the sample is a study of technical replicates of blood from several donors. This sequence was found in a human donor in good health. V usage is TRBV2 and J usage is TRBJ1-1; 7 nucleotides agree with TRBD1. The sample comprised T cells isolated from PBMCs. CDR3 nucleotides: TGTGCCAGCATCGGATTAGGGACAGAGGCTTTCTTT. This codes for CASIGLGTEAFF.